Below, 21 T cell receptor beta chains from the same sample are listed, as sequenced in a study of cytomegalovirus exposure and HLA in healthy donors. The PCR made use of 60 Vbeta and 13 Jbeta primers. Clones were read by immunoSEQ multiplex PCR, and TCRdb kept only the in-frame ones, dropping some. Here the sample spans tens of thousands of clones, around three quarters being singletons. Sample: PBMCs. Receptors originate from a man aged 50-59 years in good health and CMV-seronegative.

The J gene is TRBJ2-1, the V gene TRBV7-9; maybe TRBD2 (5 bases). Per the germline V gene, CDR1 is SEHNR and CDR2 is FQNEAQ (reference sequence). The length of the CDR3 is 15 residues. V was shortened by 6 bases and J by 0 bases, with 12 bases between the two germline ends. CDR3 residues: CASRRSSSSYNEQFF. The CDR3 DNA reads as TGTGCCAGCAGACGATCTAGCTCCTCCTACAATGAGCAGTTCTTC.

This chain connects TRBV6-5 to TRBJ2-2; TRBD2 matches at 9 bases. Germline V gene data show CDR1 as MNHEY and CDR2 as SVGAGI. CDR3 length: 15 residues. With V trimmed by 6 bases and J by 7 bases, 9 bases remained unmatched. This chain's CDR3 is CASSPWTSEIGELFF. The CDR3 DNA reads as TGTGCCAGCAGCCCCTGGACTAGCGAGATCGGGGAGCTGTTTTTT.

The chain has TRBV28 and TRBJ2-4; a possible D gene is TRBD2 (6 bases). The CDR3 has 14 residues. The germline V gene encodes CDR1 MDHEN and CDR2 SYDVKM. Trimming took 4 bases from V and 4 from J, leaving 11 bases between them. The DNA of the CDR3 is TGTGCCAGCAGTTCTCGGAGGGGTAAAAACATTCAGTACTTC. Protein: CASSSRRGKNIQYF.

The chain combines TRBV27 with TRBJ1-5; 7 nucleotides line up with TRBD1. Germline V gene data show CDR1 as MNHEY and CDR2 as SMNVEV (reference sequence). The CDR3 totals 18 residues. The V and J ends lost 5 bases and 0 bases, in that order; junction bases with no gene match: 13. This chain's CDR3 is CASSRGSGQTYSNQPQHF. CDR3 in DNA: TGTGCCAGCAGTCGAGGTTCGGGACAGACATATAGCAATCAGCCCCAGCATTTT.

This rearrangement joins TRBV18 to TRBJ2-5; D may be TRBD1 (5 bases). The CDR3 contains 14 residues. Germline V gives CDR1 KGHSH, CDR2 LQKENI. V shed 1 base and J shed 2 bases, with 8 bases lying between them. The CDR3 spells CASSPRTRQETQYF. CDR3 DNA: TGTGCCAGCTCACCACGGACAAGACAAGAGACCCAGTACTTC. The full variable domain, in which reference TRBV18 and TRBJ2-5 provide the parts outside the CDR3, is NAGVMQNPRHLVRRRGQEARLRCSPMKGHSHVYWYRQLPEEGLKFMVYLQKENIIDESGMPKERFSAEFPKEGPSILRIQQVVRGDSAAYFCASSPRTRQETQYFGPGTRLLVL.

The chain combines TRBV9 with TRBJ2-5, with 8 bases that match TRBD2. Germline V CDR1 and CDR2: SGDLS, YYNGEE. This CDR3 contains 15 residues. After removal of 1 base from V and 5 bases from J, the junction contained 7 bases not matched to a gene. CDR3 coding DNA: TGTGCCAGCAGCGTACTCGGGAGGGCCTCGGAGACCCAGTACTTC. Its translation: CASSVLGRASETQYF.

The rearrangement joins TRBV11-2 to TRBJ1-1; D is undetermined. Germline CDR1 and CDR2: SGHAT and FQNNGV. The length of the CDR3 is 15 residues. Trimming cost V 0 bases and J 1 base, with 9 bases left between them. CDR3 nucleotide sequence: TGTGCCAGCAGCTTAGATGGACTGTCGAACACTGAAGCTTTCTTT. Protein product: CASSLDGLSNTEAFF. The variable domain in full, completed from reference TRBV11-2 and TRBJ1-1, reads EAGVAQSPRYKIIEKRQSVAFWCNPISGHATLYWYQQILGQGPKLLIQFQNNGVVDDSQLPKDRFSAERLKGVDSTLKIQPAKLEDSAVYLCASSLDGLSNTEAFFGQGTRLTVV.

The chain employs TRBV28 and TRBJ1-5, with D uncertain. CDR1 is MDHEN and CDR2 is SYDVKM in the germline V gene. The germline V and J ends were trimmed by 2 bases and 7 bases, with 12 bases remaining between them. There are 14 residues in the CDR3. CDR3 in amino acids: CASSLVGERQPQHF. The DNA of the CDR3 is TGTGCCAGCAGTTTAGTCGGGGAGCGCCAGCCCCAGCATTTT.

The chain is built from TRBV10-3 and TRBJ1-1; D remains ambiguous. Trimming pared 4 bases from V and 1 base from J, leaving 7 bases between. CDR3 length: 13 residues. Looked up from germline, CDR1 is ENHRY and CDR2 is SYGVKD. CDR3 amino acids: CAISVLQNTEAFF. The CDR3 bases are TGTGCCATCAGTGTCTTACAGAACACTGAAGCTTTCTTT.

This rearrangement joins TRBV30 to TRBJ2-7, with TRBD1 matching 7 bases. J gave up 5 bases and V 4 bases, and 8 bases lay outside the gene matches. CDR1 is GTSNPN, CDR2 SVGIG, per germline (reference sequence). CDR3 length equals 13 residues. This chain's CDR3 is CAWTTGHGNEQYF. The CDR3 DNA is TGTGCCTGGACGACAGGGCATGGCAACGAGCAGTACTTC.

V usage is TRBV6-1 and J usage is TRBJ2-2, with a tentative D call TRBD1 (6 bases). The CDR3 runs to 16 residues. V lost 4 bases and J 1 base, leaving 13 bases between the germline ends. The germline gives CDR1 MNHNS, CDR2 SASEGT. CDR3: CASSVGQTMNTGELFF. DNA of the CDR3: TGTGCCAGCAGTGTCGGACAGACTATGAACACCGGGGAGCTGTTTTTT.

This clone has more than one count but fewer than ten. This sequence joins TRBV5-6 and TRBJ1-1; tentative D call: TRBD1 (5 bases). Per germline, CDR1 SGHDT and CDR2 YYEEEE. The CDR3 has 12 residues. Trimming left V 3 bases short and J 6 bases short, with 9 bases between. The DNA of the CDR3 is TGTGCCAGCAGCTATAGACAGTCTGAAGCTTTCTTT. Protein sequence: CASSYRQSEAFF.

This clone was detected only a few times. The genes are TRBV7-3 and TRBJ1-5, with D hard to call. V lost 2 bases, J lost 6 bases, and 8 bases lay in between. Germline values: CDR1 SGHTA, CDR2 FQGTGA. The CDR3 spans 13 residues. CDR3 sequence (DNA): TGTGCCAGCAGCTTATCGGGTAGTCAGCCCCAGCATTTT. This sequence encodes CASSLSGSQPQHF.

The chain couples TRBV18 to TRBJ2-2, with D unclear. The CDR3 is 15 amino acids. V shed 2 bases and J shed 1 base, with 8 bases lying between them. Germline values: CDR1 KGHSH, CDR2 LQKENI. The CDR3 is CASSPVALNTGELFF. In nucleotides, the CDR3 is TGTGCCAGCTCACCAGTAGCCCTGAACACCGGGGAGCTGTTTTTT.

This clone is judged medium-sized (0.01 to 0.1%). The chain couples TRBV6-6 to TRBJ1-1, with D perhaps matching TRBD1 (5 bases). Trimming stripped 8 bases from V and 1 base from J, with 11 bases between. The CDR3 runs 13 residues. The germline CDR1 and CDR2 sequences are MNHNY and SVGAGI (reference sequence). The CDR3 loop is CASGPTANTEAFF. The CDR3 DNA sequence: TGTGCCAGCGGCCCGACAGCGAACACTGAAGCTTTCTTT.

This chain uses TRBV6-1 with TRBJ1-1; the D is unclear. The germline V gene encodes CDR1 MNHNS and CDR2 SASEGT. CDR3 length equals 11 residues. Trimming removed 8 bases at V and 6 bases at J, with 10 bases between. This CDR3 is CASESVAEAFF. For the CDR3, the DNA is TGTGCCAGCGAATCGGTAGCTGAAGCTTTCTTT.

The J gene is TRBJ1-1, the V gene TRBV7-9; TRBD1 matches 8 bases. In germline, CDR1 is SEHNR, CDR2 FQNEAQ (reference sequence). The V segment lost 0 bases and the J segment 5 bases; nucleotides outside the gene matches: 8. This CDR3 is built from 16 residues. The CDR3 spells CASSLAPGQGGTEAFF. The CDR3 bases are TGTGCCAGCAGCTTAGCGCCAGGACAGGGAGGGACTGAAGCTTTCTTT.

The chain combines TRBV18 with TRBJ1-5, with D maybe TRBD1 (6 bases). This CDR3 spans 13 amino acids. V dropped 4 bases and J dropped 9 bases, with 13 bases sitting between them. Looked up from germline, CDR1 is KGHSH and CDR2 is LQKENI. CDR3 protein: CASSRGGGMPQHF. CDR3 bases: TGTGCCAGCTCACGGGGCGGGGGCATGCCCCAGCATTTT.

CDR3 DNA: TGTGCCAGCAGCCCCCTGACTAGCGGGCTTACAGAGACCCAGTACTTC. Its translation: CASSPLTSGLTETQYF. The chain employs TRBV5-8 and TRBJ2-5; TRBD2 matches at 10 bases. Germline CDR1 SGHTS, CDR2 YDEGEE. This CDR3 has 16 residues. With 4 bases clipped from V and 4 bases from J, the junction kept 10 bases outside the gene matches.

The CDR3 DNA sequence: TGTGCCAGAGGTATGACAGGGATGGCCTACGAGCAGTACTTC. This sequence encodes CARGMTGMAYEQYF. This rearrangement joins TRBV5-3 to TRBJ2-7; 7 nucleotides line up with TRBD1. TRBV5-3 is designated an ORF whose function remains uncertain. This CDR3 contains 14 residues. Germline trimming cut 7 bases from V and 2 bases from J; bases unmatched to any gene: 9.

The J gene is TRBJ2-2, the V gene TRBV5-1, with 8 bases fitting TRBD2. Trimming at V came to 7 bases and at J to 7 bases, leaving 12 bases not matched to a gene. This CDR3 comprises 15 residues. Germline V lookup: CDR1 SGHRS, CDR2 YFSETQ. The CDR3 nucleotides are TGCGCCAGCGGCGAGGAGCGGGGGTTTATCGGGGAGCTGTTTTTT. Translation gives CASGEERGFIGELFF.